This TCR beta chain was captured by sequencing in a study of T cells in Graves' hyperthyroidism and ophthalmopathy. Findings and limits, study-wide: Ophthalmopathy onset followed model prediction by a median approximately 6.2 months. Also found in blood were most expanded thyroid clonotypes above 0.001.

Each patient was aged 18 to 65 and had newly diagnosed hyperthyroidism of under 2 months' duration. Diagnosing involved the use of clinical symptoms, serum thyroxine and TRAb, thyroid ultrasound and orbital computed tomography. TCR beta CDR3 regions were amplified from RNA. HTBI primers were employed in a first-round RT-PCR of the TCR CDR3. One entry per CDR3 protein, called by TCRdb with MiXCR from the multiplex PCR reads. The table includes about 580,000 distinct CDR3 sequences, more than 45% detected once. The length of the CDR3 is 12 residues. Trimming removed 7 bases at V and 7 bases at J, with 14 bases between. Germline assignment: CDR1 SEHNR and CDR2 FQNEAQ (reference sequence). Worth noting for this clonotype: Its matching antigen is unknown.

This TCR was sampled from a woman under 30 with Graves' hyperthyroidism. The chain employs TRBV7-9 and TRBJ2-7, with unresolved D. Sequences were obtained from peripheral blood or thyroid tissue (not recorded which). The CDR3 DNA is TGTGCCAGCAACTCGGGTAAGTGGGAGCAGTACTTC. This sequence encodes CASNSGKWEQYF.